Below, 3 T cell receptor beta chains from the same sample are listed, as sequenced in a study of response to subunit inactivated influenza vaccine. MiXCR, run by TCRdb on the RT-PCR reads, gives a single entry per CDR3 protein. The data hold around 190,000 distinct CDR3 sequences, with 14% observed a single time. Material: CD8+ T cells sorted from PBMCs, obtained 5 days after vaccination. The receptor set was obtained from a man aged 50-60 years who received an inactivated influenza vaccine.

The chain links TRBV6-2 or TRBV6-3 to TRBJ2-7; TRBD2 matches 13 bases. CDR1 and CDR2 from the germline V gene are MNHEY and SVGEGT. The length of the CDR3 is 18 residues. V lost 4 bases, J lost 4 bases, and 13 bases stayed unmatched. The CDR3 region is CASSSPGLAGDLFYEQYF. The DNA for the CDR3 is TGTGCCAGCAGTTCCCCCGGACTAGCGGGAGATCTCTTTTACGAGCAGTACTTC.

This clonotype was counted a few times. V is TRBV29-1 and J is TRBJ2-5; D uncertain. Trimming shortened V by 7 bases and J by 5 bases, and 11 bases separated the two germline ends. The CDR3 extends over 11 amino acids. Germline V CDR1 and CDR2: SQVTM, ANQGSEA. The CDR3 bases are TGCAGCGCCATCGCGGCGGAGACCCAGTACTTC. Its translation is CSAIAAETQYF.

The rearrangement uses TRBV4-3 and TRBJ2-3; D tentatively reads TRBD1 or TRBD2 (7 bases each). The germline gives CDR1 LGHNA, CDR2 YSLEER. The CDR3 is made up of 18 amino acids. Trimming pared 5 bases from V and 5 bases from J, leaving 26 bases between. CDR3 coding DNA: TGCGCCAGCAGCAGGGGGCTGGTAGCGGGTGTCGTAGGAGATACGCAGTATTTT. This encodes CASSRGLVAGVVGDTQYF.